The 23 T cell receptor beta chains below come from one sample, sequenced in a study of technical replicates of blood from a few donors. TCRdb keeps only in-frame clones here, not all; method: immunoSEQ multiplex PCR. This sample has approximately 89,000 clones, with approximately 94% found just once. The sample consisted of T cells isolated from PBMCs. These receptors were obtained from a human donor in good health.

The chain combines TRBV5-1 with TRBJ2-3; 11 bases line up with TRBD2. Trimming cost V 4 bases and J 0 bases; bases outside gene matches: 10. The CDR3 spans 18 residues. Per the germline V gene, CDR1 is SGHRS and CDR2 is YFSETQ. CDR3 DNA: TGCGCCAGCAGCCTGGACACTAGCGGGAGTTCGAGCACAGATACGCAGTATTTT. This translates into CASSLDTSGSSSTDTQYF.

The chain carries TRBV29-1 and TRBJ2-3, with D possibly matching TRBD2 (7 bases). V dropped 0 bases and J dropped 3 bases, with 16 bases sitting between them. Germline values: CDR1 SQVTM, CDR2 ANQGSEA. This CDR3 has 16 residues. This chain's CDR3 is CSVEDLSGGNTDTQYF. CDR3 in DNA: TGCAGCGTTGAAGATCTATCGGGGGGCAATACAGATACGCAGTATTTT.

The chain uses TRBV7-6 and TRBJ2-7, with D maybe TRBD1 (5 bases). The CDR3 consists of 13 residues. With 2 bases removed from V and 3 bases from J, the gap between germline ends came to 8 bases. Germline CDR1 SGHVS, CDR2 FNYEAQ. The CDR3 reads CASSLNRIYEQYF. The CDR3 coding sequence is TGTGCCAGCAGCTTAAACAGGATCTACGAGCAGTACTTC.

The genes are TRBV6-1 and TRBJ2-7; 11 positions match TRBD1. Unmatched junction bases numbered 5, after V lost 5 bases and J lost 2 bases. This CDR3 has 15 residues. Germline V CDR1 and CDR2: MNHNS, SASEGT. For the CDR3, the DNA is TGTGCCAGCAGTTGGGACAGGGGGAGTCCCTACGAGCAGTACTTC. It yields the protein CASSWDRGSPYEQYF.

This chain links TRBV28 with TRBJ1-5; 8 bases align to TRBD1. Germline V gene sequence: CDR1 MDHEN, CDR2 SYDVKM. This CDR3 has 15 residues. The ends lost 7 bases at V and 7 bases at J; junction bases unmatched: 12. In DNA, the CDR3 is TGTGCCAGCATCCAGGGGGCGATTCTGACCCAGCCCCAGCATTTT. Amino acids: CASIQGAILTQPQHF.

The V gene is TRBV4-1, the J gene TRBJ2-3, with 11 bases aligning to TRBD2. V gave up 4 bases and J gave up 1 base; unmatched junction bases: 7. This CDR3 has 17 amino acids. CDR1 MGHRA and CDR2 YSYEKL come from the germline V gene. The CDR3 sequence is CASSPLGSGRGTDTQYF. The CDR3 bases are TGCGCCAGCAGCCCCCTGGGTAGCGGGAGGGGCACAGATACGCAGTATTTT.

The rearrangement uses TRBV6-1 and TRBJ1-3; D gene uncertain. The CDR3 totals 11 residues. In germline, CDR1 is MNHNS, CDR2 SASEGT. V was cut by 8 bases and J by 4 bases, with 6 bases left in between. DNA of the CDR3: TGTGCCAGCCGGGGAGGAAACACCATATATTTT. Its protein product is CASRGGNTIYF.

This chain links TRBV13 with TRBJ2-1; D is possibly TRBD2 (7 bases). The germline V and J ends were trimmed by 8 bases and 4 bases, with 15 bases remaining between them. The CDR3 is 14 residues long. Germline lookup yields CDR1 PRHDT and CDR2 FYEKMQ (reference sequence). In DNA, the CDR3 is TGTGCCAGCGGGAGGGGACACTCGTACAATGAGCAGTTCTTC. Translation gives CASGRGHSYNEQFF.

This clone was seen once. CDR3 amino acids: CASSRVSRGTF. CDR3 sequence (DNA): TGTGCCAGCAGTCGCGTTAGCAGAGGCACCTTC. The chain joins TRBV28 to TRBJ1-2, with D hard to call. With 5 bases removed from V and 13 bases from J, the gap between germline ends came to 14 bases. The CDR3 is 11 residues long. Germline CDR1 and CDR2: MDHEN and SYDVKM.

V and J are TRBV11-2 and TRBJ2-5, with no clear D. V was trimmed by 6 bases and J by 2 bases, leaving 7 bases between them. The CDR3 length is 12 residues. Germline V gene lookup returns CDR1 SGHAT and CDR2 FQNNGV. Here the CDR3 DNA reads TGTGCCAGCAGGTTTATGCAAGAGACCCAGTACTTC. This sequence encodes CASRFMQETQYF.

V usage is TRBV19 and J usage is TRBJ2-1; D call uncertain. Looked up from germline, CDR1 is LNHDA and CDR2 is SQIVND (reference sequence). This CDR3 spans 9 amino acids. The V end was cut by 9 bases, the J end by 8 bases, with 5 bases between. Here the CDR3 DNA reads TGTGCCAGCGGGTATGAGCAGTTCTTC. Translating gives CASGYEQFF.

The chain links TRBV15 to TRBJ2-2; D is perhaps TRBD2 (6 bases). Trimming removed 0 bases at V and 8 bases at J, with 19 bases between. Germline V lookup: CDR1 LNHNV, CDR2 YYDKDF (reference sequence). The CDR3 runs to 17 residues. The CDR3 sequence is CATSRDFGRSVLGELFF. CDR3 sequence (DNA): TGTGCCACCAGCAGAGATTTTGGGAGGAGCGTCCTGGGGGAGCTGTTTTTT.

The chain recombines TRBV5-8 with TRBJ2-1; TRBD2 matches 8 bases. After removal of 5 bases from V and 3 bases from J, the junction contained 4 bases not matched to a gene. There are 14 residues in the CDR3. CDR1 is SGHTS, CDR2 YDEGEE, per germline. This CDR3 is CASSSREDYNEQFF. The CDR3 DNA reads TGTGCCAGCAGTTCGCGGGAGGACTACAATGAGCAGTTCTTC.

The chain is built from TRBV5-5 and TRBJ2-7; a weak D match, TRBD2 (5 bases). V shed 4 bases and J shed 5 bases, with 16 bases lying between them. The CDR3 runs 14 residues. The V gene's germline CDR1 is SGHKS and CDR2 YYEKEE (reference sequence). The CDR3 bases are TGTGCCAGCAGCCCCGCAACTAGTCTCCACGAGCAGTACTTC. Protein sequence: CASSPATSLHEQYF.

The chain joins TRBV6-5 to TRBJ1-1; a possible D gene is TRBD1 (5 bases). The germline V and J ends were trimmed by 7 bases and 2 bases, with 17 bases remaining between them. Germline-derived CDR1 and CDR2 are MNHEY and SVGAGI. The CDR3 is 15 amino acids. CDR3 bases: TGTGCCAGCACCTCGTACGCGGGGGGTAACACTGAAGCTTTCTTT. This encodes CASTSYAGGNTEAFF.

V is TRBV4-2 and J is TRBJ2-3; 13 bases match TRBD2. Germline trimming cut 4 bases from V and 5 bases from J; bases unmatched to any gene: 6. The germline CDR1 and CDR2 sequences are LGHNA and YNFKEQ. The CDR3 contains 16 residues. CDR3 sequence: CASSLRTSGSIDTQYF. The CDR3 coding sequence is TGTGCCAGCAGCCTGCGGACTAGCGGGAGTATAGATACGCAGTATTTT.

The chain employs TRBV6-6 and TRBJ1-4; the D is unclear. The CDR3 runs to 15 residues. V lost 7 bases, J lost 5 bases, and 17 bases lay in between. CDR1 and CDR2 from the germline V gene are MNHNY and SVGAGI (reference sequence). The DNA for the CDR3 is TGTGCCAGCAAAAACCCCGACGCGAGGAATGAAAAACTGTTTTTT. Amino acids: CASKNPDARNEKLFF.

The V call is TRBV28, the J call TRBJ1-4; 7 bases align to TRBD1. The length of the CDR3 is 12 residues. V shed 7 bases, J shed 7 bases, and the junction held 3 bases outside the gene matches. Germline V gene lookup returns CDR1 MDHEN and CDR2 SYDVKM. CDR3 sequence reads: CASTGTAEKLFF. Here the CDR3 DNA reads TGTGCCAGCACCGGGACAGCTGAAAAACTGTTTTTT.

The rearrangement links TRBV5-6 to TRBJ2-5; 15 bases line up with TRBD2. V trimming: 3 bases; J trimming: 2 bases; junction bases outside the gene matches: 2. The CDR3 has 16 residues. CDR1 is SGHDT and CDR2 is YYEEEE in the germline V gene. CDR3 amino acids: CASSWGLAGGQETQYF. The CDR3 DNA reads TGTGCCAGCAGCTGGGGACTAGCGGGGGGACAAGAGACCCAGTACTTC.

The chain links TRBV9 to TRBJ2-3; a possible D gene is TRBD2 (5 bases). Trimming left V 6 bases short and J 0 bases short, with 8 bases between. Germline CDR1 SGDLS, CDR2 YYNGEE. The CDR3 consists of 13 residues. As DNA, the CDR3 is TGTGCCAGCAACGGGGATAGCACAGATACGCAGTATTTT. Translated: CASNGDSTDTQYF.

Remarks on this clone: One end of the junction is discordant with germline, which a read error may explain. The rearrangement joins TRBV13 to TRBJ2-7; weak D call: TRBD2 (5 bases). The CDR3 sequence is 14 residues long. Germline CDR1 and CDR2: PRHDT and FYEKMQ (reference sequence). This chain's CDR3 is CASSVGLGAYEQYF. The CDR3 nucleotides read TGTGCCAGCAGCGTAGGACTTGGTGCCTACGAGCAGTACTTC.

This chain connects TRBV14 to TRBJ1-2; no clear D. Germline-derived CDR1 and CDR2 are SGHDN and FVKESK. Trimming left V 4 bases short and J 0 bases short, with 6 bases between. The CDR3 length is 13 residues. CDR3 bases: TGTGCCAGCAGCCTTGGAGCTAACTATGGCTACACCTTC. Translating gives CASSLGANYGYTF.

The CDR3, as DNA: TGTGCCAGTAGTATAGATGAGTCGAGGGGGATTAACGGGGAGCAGTACTTC. Amino acid sequence: CASSIDESRGINGEQYF. This chain joins TRBV19 and TRBJ2-7, with D maybe TRBD1 (6 bases). Germline V gene sequence: CDR1 LNHDA, CDR2 SQIVND (reference sequence). CDR3 size: 17 residues. Trimming shortened V by 0 bases and J by 7 bases, and 22 bases separated the two germline ends.